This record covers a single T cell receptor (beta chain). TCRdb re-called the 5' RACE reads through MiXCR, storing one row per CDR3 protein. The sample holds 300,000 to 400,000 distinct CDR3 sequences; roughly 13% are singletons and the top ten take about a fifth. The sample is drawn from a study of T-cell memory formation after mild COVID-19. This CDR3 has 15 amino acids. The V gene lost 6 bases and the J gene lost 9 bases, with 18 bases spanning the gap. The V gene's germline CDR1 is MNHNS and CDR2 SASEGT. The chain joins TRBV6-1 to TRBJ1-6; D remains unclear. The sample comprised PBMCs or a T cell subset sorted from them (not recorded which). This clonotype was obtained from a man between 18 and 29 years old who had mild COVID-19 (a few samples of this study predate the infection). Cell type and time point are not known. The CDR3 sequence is CASSLVGGTRSPLHF. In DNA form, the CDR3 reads TGTGCCAGCAGCCTTGTGGGAGGCACCCGTTCACCCCTCCACTTT.